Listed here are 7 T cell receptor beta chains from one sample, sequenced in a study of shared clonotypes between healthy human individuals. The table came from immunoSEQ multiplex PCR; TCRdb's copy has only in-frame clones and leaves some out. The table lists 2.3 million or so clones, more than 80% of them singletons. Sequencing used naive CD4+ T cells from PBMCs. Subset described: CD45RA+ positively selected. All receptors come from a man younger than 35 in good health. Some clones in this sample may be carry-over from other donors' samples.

CDR3 in amino acids: CASRGFGAASTDTQYF. The CDR3 nucleotides are TGTGCCAGCAGAGGCTTTGGGGCGGCTAGCACAGATACGCAGTATTTT. The rearrangement links TRBV11-3 to TRBJ2-3, with D possibly matching TRBD1 (5 bases). This CDR3 has 16 residues. The V and J ends lost 6 bases and 0 bases respectively, with 16 bases between them. Per the germline V gene, CDR1 is SGHNT and CDR2 is YENEEA.

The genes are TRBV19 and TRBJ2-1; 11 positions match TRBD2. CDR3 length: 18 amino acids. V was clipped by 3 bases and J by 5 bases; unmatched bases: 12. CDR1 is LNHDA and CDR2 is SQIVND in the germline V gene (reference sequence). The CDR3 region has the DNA TGTGCCAGTAGTATTAGTCCCGATCTACTAGCGGGGGACAATGAGCAGTTCTTC. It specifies CASSISPDLLAGDNEQFF.

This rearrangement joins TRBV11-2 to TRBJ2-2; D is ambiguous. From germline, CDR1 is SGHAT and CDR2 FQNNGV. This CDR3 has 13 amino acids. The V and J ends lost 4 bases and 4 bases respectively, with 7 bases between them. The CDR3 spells CASSSLSTGELFF. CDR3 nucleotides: TGTGCCAGCAGCTCCCTCTCCACCGGGGAGCTGTTTTTT.

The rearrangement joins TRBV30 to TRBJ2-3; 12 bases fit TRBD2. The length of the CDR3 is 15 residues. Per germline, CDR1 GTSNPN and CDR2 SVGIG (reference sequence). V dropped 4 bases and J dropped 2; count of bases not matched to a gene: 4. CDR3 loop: CAWTSGRGITDTQYF. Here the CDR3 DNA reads TGTGCCTGGACTAGCGGGAGGGGCATCACAGATACGCAGTATTTT.

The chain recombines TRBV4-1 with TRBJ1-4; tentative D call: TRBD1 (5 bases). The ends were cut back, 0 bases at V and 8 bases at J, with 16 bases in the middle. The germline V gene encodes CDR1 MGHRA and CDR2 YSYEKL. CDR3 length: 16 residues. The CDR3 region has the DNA TGCGCCAGCAGCCAAGATCGAGGGCAGGGAGGCGAAAAACTGTTTTTT. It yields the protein CASSQDRGQGGEKLFF.

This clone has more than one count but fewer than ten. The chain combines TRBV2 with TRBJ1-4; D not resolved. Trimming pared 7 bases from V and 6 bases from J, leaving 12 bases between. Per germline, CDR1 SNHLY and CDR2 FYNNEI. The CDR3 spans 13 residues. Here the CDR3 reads CASTGTNHEKLFF. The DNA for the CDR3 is TGTGCCAGCACCGGCACGAACCATGAAAAACTGTTTTTT.

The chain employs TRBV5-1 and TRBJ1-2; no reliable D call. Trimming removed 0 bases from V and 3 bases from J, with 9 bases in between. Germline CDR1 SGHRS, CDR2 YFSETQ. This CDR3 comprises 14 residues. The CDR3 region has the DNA TGCGCCAGCAGCTTGGCCAACTGGGACTATGGCTACACCTTC. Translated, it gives CASSLANWDYGYTF.